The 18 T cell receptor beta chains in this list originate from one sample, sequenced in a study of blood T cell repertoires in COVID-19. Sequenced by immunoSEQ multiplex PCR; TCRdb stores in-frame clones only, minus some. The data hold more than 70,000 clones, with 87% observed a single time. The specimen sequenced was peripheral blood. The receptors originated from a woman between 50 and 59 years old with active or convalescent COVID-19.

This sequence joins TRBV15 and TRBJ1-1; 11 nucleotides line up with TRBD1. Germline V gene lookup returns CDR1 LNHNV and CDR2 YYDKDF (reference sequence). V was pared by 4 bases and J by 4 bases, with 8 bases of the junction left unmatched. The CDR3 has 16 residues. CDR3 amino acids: CATSTPPGTGGTEAFF. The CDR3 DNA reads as TGTGCCACCAGCACACCTCCCGGGACAGGGGGCACTGAAGCTTTCTTT.

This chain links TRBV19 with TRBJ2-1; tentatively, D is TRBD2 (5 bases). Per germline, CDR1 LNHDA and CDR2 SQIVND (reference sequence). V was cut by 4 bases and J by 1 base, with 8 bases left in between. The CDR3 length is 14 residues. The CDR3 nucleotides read TGTGCCAGTAGTAGCGGGTGGTCCTACAATGAGCAGTTCTTC. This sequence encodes CASSSGWSYNEQFF.

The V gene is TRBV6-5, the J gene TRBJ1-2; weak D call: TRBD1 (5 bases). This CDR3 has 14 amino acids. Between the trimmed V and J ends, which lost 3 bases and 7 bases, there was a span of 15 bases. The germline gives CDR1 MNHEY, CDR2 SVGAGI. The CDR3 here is CASSYFGRVSGYTF. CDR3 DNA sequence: TGTGCCAGCAGTTATTTCGGCAGGGTTTCTGGCTACACCTTC.

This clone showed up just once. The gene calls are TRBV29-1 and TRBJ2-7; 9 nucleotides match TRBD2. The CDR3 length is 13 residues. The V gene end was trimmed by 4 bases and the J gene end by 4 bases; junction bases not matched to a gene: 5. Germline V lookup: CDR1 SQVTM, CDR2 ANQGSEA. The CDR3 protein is CSVGGGDLYEQYF. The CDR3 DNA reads TGCAGCGTTGGCGGGGGGGATTTATACGAGCAGTACTTC.

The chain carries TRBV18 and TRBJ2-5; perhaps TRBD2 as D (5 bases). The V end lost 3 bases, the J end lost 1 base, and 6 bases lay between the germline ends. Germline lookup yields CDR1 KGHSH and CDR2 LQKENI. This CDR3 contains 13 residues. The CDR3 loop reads CASSPGVQETQYF. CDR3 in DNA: TGTGCCAGCTCACCGGGAGTCCAAGAGACCCAGTACTTC.

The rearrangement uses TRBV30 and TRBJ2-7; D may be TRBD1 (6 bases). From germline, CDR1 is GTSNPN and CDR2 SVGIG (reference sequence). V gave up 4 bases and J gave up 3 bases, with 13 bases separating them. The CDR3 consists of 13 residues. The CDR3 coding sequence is TGTGCCTGGACCCCGGGACACAACTACGAGCAGTACTTC. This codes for CAWTPGHNYEQYF.

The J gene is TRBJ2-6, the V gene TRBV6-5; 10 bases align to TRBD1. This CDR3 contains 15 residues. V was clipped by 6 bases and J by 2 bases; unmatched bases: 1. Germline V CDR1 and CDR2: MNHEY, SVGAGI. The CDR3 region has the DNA TGTGCCAGCAGGACAGGGGGCGCTGGGGCCAACGTCCTGACTTTC. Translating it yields CASRTGGAGANVLTF.

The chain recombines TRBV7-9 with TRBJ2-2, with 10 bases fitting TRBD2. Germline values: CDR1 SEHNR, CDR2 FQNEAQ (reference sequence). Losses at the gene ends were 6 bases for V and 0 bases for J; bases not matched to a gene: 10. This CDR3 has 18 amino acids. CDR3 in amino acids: CASRFYPSGGANTGELFF. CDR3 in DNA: TGTGCCAGCAGGTTTTACCCTAGCGGGGGTGCGAACACCGGGGAGCTGTTTTTT.

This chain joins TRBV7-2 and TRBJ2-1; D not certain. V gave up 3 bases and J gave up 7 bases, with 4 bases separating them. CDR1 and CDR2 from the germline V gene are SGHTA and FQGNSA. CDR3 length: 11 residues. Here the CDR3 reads CASSFINEQFF. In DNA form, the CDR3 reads TGTGCCAGCAGCTTTATTAATGAGCAGTTCTTC.

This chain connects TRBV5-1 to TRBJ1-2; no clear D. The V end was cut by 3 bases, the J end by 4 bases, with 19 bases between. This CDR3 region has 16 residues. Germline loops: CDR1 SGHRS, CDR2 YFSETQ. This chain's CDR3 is CASSSDRYGGSYGYTF. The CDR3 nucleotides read TGCGCCAGCAGCTCAGATCGGTACGGAGGTTCCTATGGCTACACCTTC.

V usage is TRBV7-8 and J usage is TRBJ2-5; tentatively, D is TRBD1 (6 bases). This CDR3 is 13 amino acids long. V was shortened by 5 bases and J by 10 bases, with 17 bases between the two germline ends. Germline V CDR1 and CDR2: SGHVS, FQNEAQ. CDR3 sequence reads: CASSNDRLMDQYF. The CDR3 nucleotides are TGTGCCAGCAGCAACGACAGGCTCATGGACCAGTACTTC.

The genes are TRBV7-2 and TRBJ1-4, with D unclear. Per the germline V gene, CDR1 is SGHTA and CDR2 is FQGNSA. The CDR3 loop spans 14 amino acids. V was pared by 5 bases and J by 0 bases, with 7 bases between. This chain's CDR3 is CASSVQTTNEKLFF. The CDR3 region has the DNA TGTGCCAGCAGCGTACAGACAACTAATGAAAAACTGTTTTTT.

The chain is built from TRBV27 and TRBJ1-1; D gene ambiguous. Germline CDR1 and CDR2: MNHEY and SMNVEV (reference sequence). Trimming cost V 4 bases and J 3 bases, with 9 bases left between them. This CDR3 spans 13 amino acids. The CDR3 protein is CASSYTEDTEAFF. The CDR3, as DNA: TGTGCCAGCAGTTATACAGAAGACACTGAAGCTTTCTTT.

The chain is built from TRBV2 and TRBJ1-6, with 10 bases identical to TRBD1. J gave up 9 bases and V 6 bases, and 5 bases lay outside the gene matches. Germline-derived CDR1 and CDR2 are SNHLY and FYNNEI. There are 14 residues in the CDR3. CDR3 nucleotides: TGTGCCAGCAGACGGGACAGGGGTAGTTCACCCCTCCACTTT. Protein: CASRRDRGSSPLHF.

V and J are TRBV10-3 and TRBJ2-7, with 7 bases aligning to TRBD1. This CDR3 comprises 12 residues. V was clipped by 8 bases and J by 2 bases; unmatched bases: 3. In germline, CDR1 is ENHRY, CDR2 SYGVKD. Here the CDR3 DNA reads TGTGCCATCGGTGGACAGGCCTACGAGCAGTACTTC. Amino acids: CAIGGQAYEQYF.

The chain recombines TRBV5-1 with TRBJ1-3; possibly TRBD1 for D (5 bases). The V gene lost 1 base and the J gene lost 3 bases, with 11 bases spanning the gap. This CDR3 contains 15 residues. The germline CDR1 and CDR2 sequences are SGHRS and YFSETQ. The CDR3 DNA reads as TGCGCCAGCAGCTTGCTGGGGGGTATTGGAAACACCATATATTTT. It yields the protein CASSLLGGIGNTIYF. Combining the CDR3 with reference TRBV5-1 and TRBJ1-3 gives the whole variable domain KAGVTQTPRYLIKTRGQQVTLSCSPISGHRSVSWYQQTPGQGLQFLFEYFSETQRNKGNFPGRFSGRQFSNSRSEMNVSTLELGDSALYLCASSLLGGIGNTIYFGEGSWLTVV.

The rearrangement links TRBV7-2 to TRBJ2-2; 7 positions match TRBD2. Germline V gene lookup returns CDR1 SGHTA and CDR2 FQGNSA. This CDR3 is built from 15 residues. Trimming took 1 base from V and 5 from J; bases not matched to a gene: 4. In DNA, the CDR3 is TGTGCCAGCAGCTTAGTGAAGGGAGGGACCGGGGAGCTGTTTTTT. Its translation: CASSLVKGGTGELFF.

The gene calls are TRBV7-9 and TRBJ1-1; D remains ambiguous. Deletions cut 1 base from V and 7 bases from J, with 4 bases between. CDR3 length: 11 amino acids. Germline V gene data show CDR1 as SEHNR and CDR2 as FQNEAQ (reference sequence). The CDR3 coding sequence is TGTGCCAGCAGCTTAGGCGATGAAGCTTTCTTT. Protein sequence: CASSLGDEAFF.